Below are 11 T cell receptor beta chains sequenced from a single sample in a study of shared clonotypes between healthy human individuals (dated by TCRdb to the early 2020s). The library was prepared using the immunoSEQ multiplex PCR assay. The source is immuneACCESS, and TCRdb retained only in-frame sequences with V and J called. Part of the clones is not carried over; for the studies checked, unresolved V genes explain less than half of this, and the remainder is unexplained. The sample table lists some 2,100,000 clones, 95% of them with a count of one. 0.13% of the sample goes to the ten largest clones. The sample taken for sequencing was naive CD4+ T cells sorted from blood. The sample's cell subset or site label, decoded: CD45RA+ positively selected. The receptor source for this set is a man aged 18 to 29 in good health.

The rearrangement links TRBV7-2 to TRBJ2-3; D not certain. Trimming cost V 1 base and J 2 bases, with 7 bases left between them. Germline values: CDR1 SGHTA, CDR2 FQGNSA. This CDR3 has 14 amino acids. The CDR3, as DNA: TGTGCCAGCAGCTTAGATGCTGTCACAGATACGCAGTATTTT. It specifies CASSLDAVTDTQYF.

The rearrangement joins TRBV4-1 to TRBJ2-1; TRBD1 matches at 7 bases. Germline CDR1 reads MGHRA; CDR2 reads YSYEKL. V lost 6 bases and J lost 0; bases outside the gene matches: 8. The CDR3 covers 16 residues. CDR3 DNA: TGCGCCAGCAGGCCCGTGACAGGGAGCTCCTACAATGAGCAGTTCTTC. The encoded protein is CASRPVTGSSYNEQFF.

The V gene is TRBV9, the J gene TRBJ2-3, with D possibly matching TRBD2 (5 bases). This CDR3 comprises 17 residues. Trimming shortened V by 0 bases and J by 0 bases, and 14 bases separated the two germline ends. Germline assignment: CDR1 SGDLS and CDR2 YYNGEE. The CDR3 loop is CASSVVGGFTSTDTQYF. The CDR3 DNA reads TGTGCCAGCAGCGTAGTTGGCGGGTTTACTAGCACAGATACGCAGTATTTT.

The CDR3 DNA follows: TGTGCCAGCAGTCCCCAGGGGGGACTTCATTTTCCCCAGCATTTT. Its translation: CASSPQGGLHFPQHF. The chain couples TRBV6-6 to TRBJ1-5; 7 bases are shared with TRBD1. CDR1 MNHNY and CDR2 SVGAGI come from the germline V gene (reference sequence). The J segment lost 10 bases and the V segment lost 5 bases, leaving 14 bases of the junction unmatched. The CDR3 has 15 residues.

This chain connects TRBV30 to TRBJ2-4, with D possibly being TRBD2 (7 bases). V was cut by 2 bases and J by 8 bases, with 10 bases left in between. This CDR3 region has 12 residues. Germline CDR1 reads GTSNPN; CDR2 reads SVGIG (reference sequence). DNA of the CDR3: TGTGCCTGGAGTCGAGGGGGGGACATTCAGTACTTC. Translated, it gives CAWSRGGDIQYF.

The chain links TRBV9 to TRBJ2-7; 7 bases fit TRBD1. The CDR3 length is 16 residues. Germline values: CDR1 SGDLS, CDR2 YYNGEE. V shed 4 bases and J 3 bases; nucleotides not matched to a gene: 13. The CDR3: CASSKEPGQYLYEQYF. CDR3 coding DNA: TGTGCCAGCAGCAAAGAACCGGGACAGTATCTCTACGAGCAGTACTTC. Using reference TRBV9 and TRBJ2-7 for the parts outside the CDR3, the full variable domain is DSGVTQTPKHLITATGQRVTLRCSPRSGDLSVYWYQQSLDQGLQFLIQYYNGEERAKGNILERFSAQQFPDLHSELNLSSLELGDSALYFCASSKEPGQYLYEQYFGPGTRLTVT.

The chain carries TRBV19 and TRBJ2-7; 9 bases line up with TRBD1. The CDR3 has 16 residues. The germline V gene has CDR1 LNHDA and CDR2 SQIVND (reference sequence). After removal of 3 bases from V and 5 bases from J, the junction contained 11 bases not matched to a gene. The DNA for the CDR3 is TGTGCCAGTAGTATCCTTCCGGGACAGGGCGTCCACGAGCAGTACTTC. Translating gives CASSILPGQGVHEQYF.

This chain links TRBV7-8 with TRBJ2-7; a possible D gene is TRBD1 (6 bases). With 5 bases removed from V and 0 bases from J, the gap between germline ends came to 20 bases. Germline V gene lookup returns CDR1 SGHVS and CDR2 FQNEAQ. This CDR3 is 17 amino acids long. CDR3 sequence: CASSAAYQGKYSYEQYF. DNA for the CDR3: TGTGCCAGCAGCGCCGCTTACCAGGGGAAGTACTCCTACGAGCAGTACTTC.

In regard to this clone: Other DNA sequences from this sample encode an identical CDR3 as well. The CDR3 is CASSGGQGGTEAFF. The CDR3, as DNA: TGCGCCAGCAGCGGCGGACAGGGAGGGACTGAAGCTTTCTTT. The chain recombines TRBV5-1 with TRBJ1-1, with 8 nucleotides matching TRBD1. CDR3 length equals 14 residues. Unmatched junction bases numbered 7, after V lost 4 bases and J lost 5 bases. Per the germline V gene, CDR1 is SGHRS and CDR2 is YFSETQ.

The chain carries TRBV10-3 and TRBJ2-3, with 7 bases aligning to TRBD1. V shed 6 bases and J 6 bases; nucleotides not matched to a gene: 12. The CDR3 has 15 amino acids. CDR1 and CDR2 from the germline V gene are ENHRY and SYGVKD. The CDR3 DNA reads TGTGCCATCAGCCAACAGGGGCCCCCAAACGATACGCAGTATTTT. Protein: CAISQQGPPNDTQYF.

V is TRBV19 and J is TRBJ1-2; D gene ambiguous. This CDR3 has 14 amino acids. CDR1 and CDR2 from the germline V gene are LNHDA and SQIVND (reference sequence). V was clipped by 3 bases and J by 6 bases, with 14 bases between them. CDR3 loop: CASSIAAGGHGYTF. The CDR3 region has the DNA TGTGCCAGTAGTATTGCGGCAGGTGGTCATGGCTACACCTTC.